Below are 22 T cell receptor beta chains sequenced from a single sample in a study of blood T cells in healthy people across ages. With a J-beta primer mix and a sample-barcoded 5' primer, a second PCR ran roughly 6 to 11 cycles. TCRdb recomputed calls from the 5' RACE reads with MiXCR, one row per CDR3 protein. The table includes around 1.5 million distinct CDR3 sequences, about 31% detected once. Input material: blood. The receptors stem from a woman aged 25 to 39 in good health.

There are a few counts of this clonotype. At one end, the junction sequence differs from germline, possibly due to a read error. The chain recombines TRBV10-3 with TRBJ1-4; TRBD1 is a possible D gene (5 bases). Germline V gene data show CDR1 as ENHRY and CDR2 as SYGVKD. This CDR3 is 15 amino acids long. The CDR3 DNA reads TGTGCCATCAGCGAGTTTGAGGGGTCGAGTGAAAAACTGTTTTTT. It translates to CAISEFEGSSEKLFF.

This clonotype was detected many times. The chain carries TRBV4-1 and TRBJ2-1; D might be TRBD2 (5 bases). CDR3 length: 14 residues. The germline V gene has CDR1 MGHRA and CDR2 YSYEKL. Trimming removed 3 bases from V and 9 bases from J, with 15 bases in between. CDR3 region: CASSQRSLEGEQFF. The CDR3 nucleotides are TGCGCCAGCAGCCAGCGTTCACTAGAGGGTGAGCAGTTCTTC.

The chain recombines TRBV25-1 with TRBJ2-3, with D perhaps assigned TRBD1 or TRBD2 (5 bases each). Germline assignment: CDR1 MGHDK and CDR2 SYGVNS. There are 12 residues in the CDR3. Trimming pared 6 bases from V and 9 bases from J, leaving 13 bases between. CDR3: CASSDFGATQYF. The CDR3, as DNA: TGTGCCAGCAGCGACTTCGGGGCCACGCAGTATTTT.

The chain couples TRBV6-2 or TRBV6-3 to TRBJ1-5, with a weak D call TRBD1 (6 bases). CDR3 size: 13 residues. V lost 6 bases to trimming and J lost 7 bases, with 13 bases between them. From germline, CDR1 is MNHEY and CDR2 SVGEGT. The CDR3 DNA reads as TGTGCCAGCAGCTTACAGGGTACGCAGCCCCAGCATTTT. Protein sequence: CASSLQGTQPQHF.

This clonotype was counted between two and nine times. The CDR3 coding sequence is TGCAGTGCCACCAGGGGGTTTAACGAGCAGTACTTC. This translates into CSATRGFNEQYF. This chain links TRBV20-1 with TRBJ2-7, with 7 bases lining up with TRBD1. V shed 6 bases and J 5 bases; nucleotides not matched to a gene: 7. The length of the CDR3 is 12 residues. From germline, CDR1 is DFQATT and CDR2 SNEGSKA (reference sequence).

This chain uses TRBV27 with TRBJ2-1, with TRBD2 matching over 9 bases. Germline assignment: CDR1 MNHEY and CDR2 SMNVEV (reference sequence). The trim removed 6 bases at V and 4 bases at J, leaving 10 bases unmatched. The CDR3 runs 16 residues. CDR3 DNA: TGTGCCAGCAGCCGCAGGGGAGCGGGGGGATACAATGAGCAGTTCTTC. Protein sequence: CASSRRGAGGYNEQFF.

The chain carries TRBV4-1 and TRBJ1-5; no clear D. This CDR3 region has 15 residues. V was shortened by 1 base and J by 2 bases, with 9 bases between the two germline ends. Per germline, CDR1 MGHRA and CDR2 YSYEKL. The DNA for the CDR3 is TGCGCCAGCAGCCAAGTGGAGAGGGGCAATCAGCCCCAGCATTTT. Translated: CASSQVERGNQPQHF.

The chain links TRBV27 to TRBJ2-1; TRBD1 might be the D (8 bases). Trimming shortened V by 5 bases and J by 8 bases, and 19 bases separated the two germline ends. The CDR3 loop spans 15 amino acids. Germline-derived CDR1 and CDR2 are MNHEY and SMNVEV (reference sequence). The CDR3 here is CASSTITGGGDEQFF. CDR3 sequence (DNA): TGTGCCAGCAGTACGATCACAGGGGGAGGGGATGAGCAGTTCTTC.

This clonotype occurred a few times. V usage is TRBV10-3 and J usage is TRBJ2-7; D is undetermined. The CDR3 loop spans 12 amino acids. In germline, CDR1 is ENHRY, CDR2 SYGVKD. V was shortened by 7 bases and J by 3 bases, with 10 bases between the two germline ends. This chain's CDR3 is CAITDQDYEQYF. CDR3 bases: TGTGCCATCACCGATCAAGACTACGAGCAGTACTTC.

This clonotype was observed a few times. V is TRBV29-1 and J is TRBJ2-7; D unresolved. Trimming removed 5 bases at V and 3 bases at J, with 17 bases between. CDR3 length: 14 residues. In germline, CDR1 is SQVTM, CDR2 ANQGSEA. The CDR3 region has the DNA TGCAGCGTTTACGCCCCCGGCCTTTACTACGAGCAGTACTTC. Residues: CSVYAPGLYYEQYF.

The chain is built from TRBV5-1 and TRBJ2-4; 9 nucleotides line up with TRBD1. This CDR3 has 14 residues. After removal of 8 bases from V and 1 base from J, the junction contained 4 bases not matched to a gene. Germline loops: CDR1 SGHRS, CDR2 YFSETQ. The CDR3 protein is CASRDREAKNIQYF. The DNA for the CDR3 is TGCGCCAGTCGGGACAGGGAGGCCAAAAACATTCAGTACTTC.

This chain joins TRBV4-2 and TRBJ2-2; D assignment may be TRBD1 or TRBD2 (5 bases each). Looked up from germline, CDR1 is LGHNA and CDR2 is YNFKEQ. The CDR3 length is 16 residues. The germline V and J ends were trimmed by 1 base and 5 bases, with 14 bases remaining between them. The CDR3 DNA reads as TGTGCCAGCAGCCAAGGGGGGACGGGTGGAACCGGGGAGCTGTTTTTT. This codes for CASSQGGTGGTGELFF.

As for this clonotype: A single base separates this from a much larger clone, so it may be a read error. V and J are TRBV4-1 and TRBJ2-7; D not resolved. Germline-derived CDR1 and CDR2 are MGHRA and YSYEKL. The CDR3 has 15 amino acids. With 5 bases removed from V and 0 bases from J, the gap between germline ends came to 14 bases. The CDR3 sequence is CASSKNYGDSYEQYF. In DNA form, the CDR3 reads TGCGCCAGCAGCAAAAACTACGGAGACTCCTACGAGCAGTACTTC.

This clonotype was counted ten times or more. This chain joins TRBV6-1 and TRBJ2-5; 11 positions match TRBD2. The CDR3 totals 15 residues. Germline V lookup: CDR1 MNHNS, CDR2 SASEGT. The V and J ends lost 2 bases and 1 base, in that order; junction bases with no gene match: 0. CDR3 protein: CASSETSGGQETQYF. The CDR3 nucleotides read TGTGCCAGCAGTGAAACTAGCGGGGGCCAAGAGACCCAGTACTTC.

The chain joins TRBV7-6 to TRBJ2-1, with D possibly TRBD2 on 5 matching bases. Deletions cut 5 bases from V and 0 bases from J, with 29 bases between. Germline V gives CDR1 SGHVS, CDR2 FNYEAQ. The CDR3 runs 21 residues. The CDR3, as DNA: TGTGCCAGCAGCCCTACTCGCCCTAGCACGAATCATAGAAGCTCCTACAATGAGCAGTTCTTC. Encoded protein: CASSPTRPSTNHRSSYNEQFF.

The chain joins TRBV24-1 to TRBJ2-1; 9 bases agree with TRBD2. V trimming: 2 bases; J trimming: 3 bases; junction bases outside the gene matches: 10. The CDR3 has 18 amino acids. The germline V gene has CDR1 KGHDR and CDR2 SFDVKD. In nucleotides, the CDR3 is TGTGCCACCAGTGATTCCGGTTTCAGGACTAGCGTCTACAATGAGCAGTTCTTC. Encoded protein: CATSDSGFRTSVYNEQFF.

J is TRBJ2-6 and V is TRBV7-9, with TRBD2 as a possible D gene (5 bases). V was shortened by 3 bases and J by 2 bases, with 11 bases between the two germline ends. CDR1 SEHNR and CDR2 FQNEAQ come from the germline V gene (reference sequence). This CDR3 region has 16 residues. CDR3 DNA sequence: TGTGCCAGCAGCTTCGGACTTACTACTGGGGCCAACGTCCTGACTTTC. Translation: CASSFGLTTGANVLTF.

In its sample, this clonotype was seen many times. The chain employs TRBV12-3 or TRBV12-4 and TRBJ1-2, with 8 nucleotides matching TRBD1. The CDR3 covers 13 residues. V shed 3 bases and J 6 bases; nucleotides not matched to a gene: 3. CDR3 nucleotide sequence: TGTGCCAGCAGTTTCCGGACAGGGAATGGCTACACCTTC. The encoded protein is CASSFRTGNGYTF.

This rearrangement joins TRBV20-1 to TRBJ1-5, with D maybe TRBD1 (6 bases). V was trimmed by 6 bases and J by 2 bases, leaving 11 bases between them. In germline, CDR1 is DFQATT, CDR2 SNEGSKA (reference sequence). The CDR3 is 13 amino acids. CDR3: CSAEGQRNQPQHF. The CDR3 DNA sequence: TGCAGTGCCGAAGGACAGCGCAATCAGCCCCAGCATTTT.

V and J are TRBV6-5 and TRBJ2-1; 9 bases map to TRBD1. CDR1 and CDR2 from the germline V gene are MNHEY and SVGAGI. The ends lost 5 bases at V and 9 bases at J; junction bases unmatched: 11. The CDR3 contains 15 residues. CDR3 nucleotide sequence: TGTGCCAGCAGTACCCCGGGACAGGGAATTGGTGAGCAGTTCTTC. Protein: CASSTPGQGIGEQFF.

The rearrangement links TRBV7-9 to TRBJ2-5; 10 bases agree with TRBD1. The V segment lost 5 bases and the J segment 11 bases; nucleotides outside the gene matches: 20. CDR1 SEHNR and CDR2 FQNEAQ come from the germline V gene (reference sequence). The CDR3 extends over 17 amino acids. The CDR3 nucleotides read TGTGCCAGCAGCGGCACCTCGGGACAGGGGTATTGGAATGAGCAGTACTTC. Its protein product is CASSGTSGQGYWNEQYF. The full variable domain, completed using reference TRBV7-9 and TRBJ2-5, is DTGVSQNPRHKITKRGQNVTFRCDPISEHNRLYWYRQTLGQGPEFLTYFQNEAQLEKSRLLSDRFSAERPKGSFSTLEIQRTEQGDSAMYLCASSGTSGQGYWNEQYFGPGTRLLVL.

The gene calls are TRBV7-9 and TRBJ1-5; maybe TRBD1 (5 bases). This CDR3 has 13 residues. Germline lookup yields CDR1 SEHNR and CDR2 FQNEAQ (reference sequence). The V gene lost 5 bases and the J gene lost 6 bases, with 11 bases spanning the gap. The CDR3 coding sequence is TGTGCCAGCAGCCACGGGGGAACTCAGCCCCAGCATTTT. The encoded protein is CASSHGGTQPQHF.